This T cell receptor (beta chain) stems from a study of cytomegalovirus exposure and HLA in healthy donors (dated by TCRdb to about 2017). Looking at the study overall: According to an earlier analysis of a few hundred of the donors, 150 million to 200 million T cells yielded roughly 110 million unique TCR beta sequences and around 280 Gb of sequence data. An early release that covered about 600 HLA-typed donors contained around 300 gigabases of sequencing data and around 80 million unique TCR sequences. The genetic ancestry cluster associated with self-reported Caucasian donors included 80% to 90% of the 398 genotyped donors. The study aimed to test whether cataloging public T cell receptors could reveal signatures of past pathogen exposure. The study used immunosequencing to profile the T cell repertoires of 600 to 850 subjects and linked those repertoires to cytomegalovirus serostatus. Besides the first cohort of more than 650 subjects, a separate validation cohort made up of 120 different subjects was used. The study combined high-throughput TCR immunosequencing, statistical association of individual TCRs with disease status, and machine learning to predict cytomegalovirus infection status. To study patterns of TCR occurrence, a later analysis re-analyzed previously published TCR beta repertoires from 550 to 800 donors and added high-resolution HLA genotyping. Rather than using new phenotypic data, the later analysis identified candidate immune exposures from TCR beta sequences and from how often those sequences occurred across donors. In an earlier analysis of about 590 of the donors, high-throughput TCR beta sequencing was used to judge whether each TCR beta V gene segment behaved as functional or pseudogenic. Donor age, sex, ethnicity and CMV serostatus were compiled together with the repertoire data. A later genetic analysis used genome-wide SNP genotypes for about 65% of the 666 donors, treating that subset as a discovery cohort. Every discovery cohort repertoire had been produced on one sequencing platform. Class I and class II HLA loci were covered by the typing at four-digit resolution. Typing coverage differed by locus: A, B, C, DRB1 and DQB1 were typed in about 620-640 donors, DQA1 in 522, DPA1 in approximately 610, and DPB1 in 450 to 490. Five DR-DQ haplotypes were treated as single units for association and clustering because of strong linkage in the cohort. Across around 400 genotyped donors of the cohort, an average of about 200,000 unique TCR beta nucleotide sequences per donor were sequenced, and 15% to 20% of those sequences were non-productive. Here is what the overall study found, with its caveats: Strong co-occurrence of HLA alleles, especially DR and DQ, made assigning TCR associations to individual alleles difficult. According to a later analysis, parvovirus B19, influenza, CMV and Epstein-Barr virus appeared linked to several top co-occurrence clusters. V-gene and J-gene trimming of TCR beta chains was associated with a missense DCLRE1C variant in a later genetic analysis, and the association was replicated in an independent cohort. In this cohort, only TCR beta chains were sequenced, and detectable features were limited by the absence of alpha or paired-chain data. For the cohort, immune exposure information was limited to CMV serostatus. The earlier analysis of approximately 540 of the donors excluded about 16 rarely observed V segments, including chromosome 9 orphons, because counts were too low. The study listed over 150 TCR beta chains as associated with cytomegalovirus. The authors suggested that the approach could potentially be generalized to other disease states and immunological phenotypes. In an earlier analysis of approximately 590 of the donors, most TCR beta V segments appeared in productive rearrangements about 87% or about 30% of the time, broadly matching IMGT annotations. In a later genetic analysis, fewer N-insertions in productive TCRs were reported among donors in an Asian-associated ancestry cluster than the 666-donor mean. The classifier was reported to diagnose cytomegalovirus status with high specificity and sensitivity in both the original cohort and the validation cohort. Some IMGT-functional V segments, including TRBV6-2 and TRBV6-3, could not be distinguished by the 87-base-pair reads and were therefore excluded. Across donors, most TCR sequences were observed very rarely, whereas some public TCRs were present in many individuals. In a later analysis, most CMV-associated TCR beta chains were found to appear HLA-restricted, with HLA associations seemingly driven largely by CMV exposure. A later analysis found that HLA-associated TCR beta chains were more clonally expanded and had lower generation probabilities than equally common non-associated chains. HLA typing was unavailable for some donors at each locus, so association tests used only the typed subset. In a later analysis, TCR association rates were found to vary across HLA loci, with the most associated TCRs seen for DRB1 alleles and the fewest for HLA-C alleles. In vitro tests confirmed that a few of the cytomegalovirus-associated TCR beta chains recognize cytomegalovirus antigens. A cluster of highly shared sequence variants was judged likely to be a technical artifact of the sequencing pipeline. In a later analysis, around 17,000 TCR beta sequences were associated with specific HLA alleles at a false discovery rate of 0.05. Roughly uniform sequencing depth across donors was assumed in presence/absence analyses, although this assumption may not hold. Linkage disequilibrium might explain the correlated functional status among segregating V segments, but an unknown experimental factor could not be excluded. A further reported finding was that TCR beta sequences accurately predicted the HLA-A and HLA-B alleles for most subjects in the first cohort.

Remarks on this clone: Its antigen is currently not known.

The cohort was made up of 666 healthy bone marrow donors. At the time of sampling, all cohort members were nominally healthy, though unrecorded immune exposures were likely present. The donor tested CMV seronegative, placing the donor among the roughly 340 seronegative members of the cohort. A peripheral blood sample was collected from each donor, and TCR beta sequencing was performed on peripheral blood mononuclear cells. Genomic DNA was extracted from the blood cell samples with the Qiagen DNeasy Blood Extraction Kit. The CDR3 sequence holds 16 residues, the cysteine and phenylalanine included. Only the CDR3 DNA is retained, 48 bases long and in frame from the first base. V has 1 base trimmed and J has 2 bases trimmed; junction bases matching no gene number 2. Reading the germline V gene gives CDR1 SGHRS and CDR2 YFSETQ. The receptor library was made with the immunoSEQ multiplex PCR assay. For the multiplex PCR, a mixture combining 60 forward primers for TCR Vbeta segments and 13 reverse primers for TCR Jbeta segments was used. The CDR3 region of rearranged TCR beta genes was amplified from genomic DNA with a multiplex PCR assay. The Illumina HiSeq System was used to sequence the amplified TCR beta libraries as 87-base-pair reads. The paper's data handling went like this. Across the 670 or so repertoires, a later analysis counted tens of millions of unique TCR beta chains, about 10 million of which were shared by at least two donors. To remove PCR and sequencing errors, raw reads were error-corrected and collapsed into unique sequences using a nearest-neighbor algorithm that merged closely related sequences. V, D and J gene segments were assigned by aligning CDR3 sequences to IMGT reference sequences. Each retained sequence needed at least a six-nucleotide match to both a V gene segment and a J gene segment. Rearrangements were called productive when the CDR3 lacked stop codons and stayed in frame with V and J; all others were non-productive. Following IMGT convention, CDR3 was defined as the stretch from the second conserved V-encoded cysteine up to the conserved J-encoded phenylalanine. In an earlier analysis of 500 to 650 of the donors, sequences lacking an unambiguous match to a single V gene segment were excluded. In an earlier analysis of a few hundred of the donors, V segments were called functional above 56.7% productive rearrangements and were called segregating when the between-donor standard deviation exceeded 5%. To diagnose cytomegalovirus status from the catalog of TCR beta chain sequences, a statistical classification framework was built. In a later analysis, TCR nucleotide sequences were compared against IMGT/GENE-DB human TR gene sequences so that V and J genes could be assigned. Using the TCRdist pipeline, a later analysis assigned CDR3 sequences along with most-parsimonious VDJ recombination scenarios. In a later analysis, every TCR beta chain was defined by the combination of its CDR3 amino acid sequence and its V-gene family, and reads without a unique V-gene family were dropped. To address suspected cross-contamination and a sequencing artifact, a later analysis removed approximately 590 highly shared, low-generation-probability nucleotide sequences. In a later analysis, a clonal expansion index was calculated for each public chain from normalized within-repertoire ranks of inferred template counts. Generation probabilities in a later analysis came from a VDJ recombination model fitted to out-of-frame rearrangements, and those results were checked against IGoR. Hypergeometric tests were used in a later analysis to score TCR-TCR, TCR-HLA and TCR-CMV co-occurrence, with a repertoire-size bias correction applied to the TCR pairs. False discovery rates were estimated in a later analysis by permuting HLA or CMV assignments 20 times. In a later analysis, co-occurring TCRs were grouped with DBSCAN, and TCRdist sequence similarity was added when clustering was performed within HLA-allele-positive subsets. Repertoires with fewer than 30,000 or more than 120,000 public chains were left out of co-occurrence clustering, as were about 5 repertoires with anomalous nucleotide sharing. The clones in this table, taken by TCRdb from immuneACCESS, are in-frame only. Not every clone is retained; where verified, under half of the shortfall comes from an unresolved V gene, and the cause of the rest is unknown. V and J calls and clone size are given by that table; D and trimming were obtained from the DNA. The sample table holds around 110,000 clones. Around 3.4% of the sample is held by the ten biggest clonotypes.

The V gene is TRBV5-1 and the J gene is TRBJ2-2, and 10 bases in between align with TRBD2. Sequencing was performed on PBMCs. The clonotype was recovered from a young man in good health and CMV-seronegative. The CDR3 protein: CASSLTSGTNTGELFF. The DNA is TGCGCCAGCAGCTTGACTAGCGGGACCAACACCGGGGAGCTGTTTTTT.